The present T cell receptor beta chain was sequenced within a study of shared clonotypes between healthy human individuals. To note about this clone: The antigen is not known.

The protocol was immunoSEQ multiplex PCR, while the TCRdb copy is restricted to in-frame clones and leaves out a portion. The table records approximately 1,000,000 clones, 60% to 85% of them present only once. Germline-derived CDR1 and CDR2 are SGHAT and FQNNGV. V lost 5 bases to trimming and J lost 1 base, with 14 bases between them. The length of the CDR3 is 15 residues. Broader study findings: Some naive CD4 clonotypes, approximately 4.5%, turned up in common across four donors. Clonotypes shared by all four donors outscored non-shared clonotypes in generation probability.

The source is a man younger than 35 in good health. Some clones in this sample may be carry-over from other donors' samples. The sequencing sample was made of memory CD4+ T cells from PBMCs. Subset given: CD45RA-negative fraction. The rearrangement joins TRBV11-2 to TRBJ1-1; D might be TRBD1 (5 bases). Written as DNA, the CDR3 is TGTGCCAGCAGCACCGTCAGGGAACCGAACACTGAAGCTTTCTTT. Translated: CASSTVREPNTEAFF.